The 15 T cell receptor beta chains below all came from one sample that was sequenced in a study of beta chain features in type 1 diabetes. The entirety of the isolated RNA underwent reverse transcription, so expressed TCRB transcripts were sequenced. The method was immunoSEQ multiplex PCR; TCRdb's version includes in-frame clones alone and lacks a portion of them. The top ten hold approximately 0.93% of the sample, which has some 300,000 clones, about 8.5% seen once. The specimen was central memory CD4+ T cells from blood. These receptors came from a woman between 18 and 30 years old in good health.

The chain is built from TRBV7-2 and TRBJ2-3; TRBD2 agrees at 10 bases. Germline trimming cut 3 bases from V and 2 bases from J; bases unmatched to any gene: 5. This CDR3 comprises 16 residues. Germline V lookup: CDR1 SGHTA, CDR2 FQGNSA. As DNA, the CDR3 is TGTGCCAGCAGCTTTCTCAGCGGGGGGGCCACAGATACGCAGTATTTT. Protein product: CASSFLSGGATDTQYF.

The chain couples TRBV19 to TRBJ1-5; 8 bases fit TRBD1. There are 12 residues in the CDR3. Germline V CDR1 and CDR2: LNHDA, SQIVND (reference sequence). V lost 10 bases to trimming and J lost 5 bases; unmatched junction nucleotides: 4. The CDR3 here is CATDRGDQPQHF. CDR3 sequence (DNA): TGTGCCACCGACAGGGGTGATCAGCCCCAGCATTTT. The complete variable domain, with remaining parts taken from reference TRBV19 and TRBJ1-5, reads DGGITQSPKYLFRKEGQNVTLSCEQNLNHDAMYWYRQDPGQGLRLIYYSQIVNDFQKGDIAEGYSVSREKKESFPLTVTSAQKNPTAFYLCATDRGDQPQHFGDGTRLSIL.

The table lists this clone with a few counts. The sample has other DNA sequences that encode this CDR3 too. This rearrangement joins TRBV9 to TRBJ2-1, with a tentative D call TRBD1 (5 bases). Per the germline V gene, CDR1 is SGDLS and CDR2 is YYNGEE. Trimming took off 0 bases at V and 1 base at J, with 5 bases between the two ends. This CDR3 has 14 amino acids. The CDR3 nucleotides read TGTGCCAGCAGCGTAGGACAGTCCTACAATGAGCAGTTCTTC. Translating gives CASSVGQSYNEQFF.

The chain uses TRBV5-1 and TRBJ2-3, with D unresolved. The CDR3 consists of 12 residues. The V and J ends lost 0 bases and 7 bases respectively, with 6 bases between them. CDR1 and CDR2 from the germline V gene are SGHRS and YFSETQ. CDR3 DNA: TGCGCCAGCAGCTTGGCCCTTTATACGCAGTATTTT. This codes for CASSLALYTQYF.

This rearrangement joins TRBV4-2 to TRBJ1-2, with D perhaps TRBD1 (5 bases). Trimming removed 0 bases at V and 4 bases at J, with 12 bases between. The germline CDR1 and CDR2 sequences are LGHNA and YNFKEQ. This CDR3 region has 15 residues. CDR3 region: CASSQDGGTGYGYTF. The CDR3 DNA sequence: TGTGCCAGCAGCCAAGACGGAGGTACAGGCTATGGCTACACCTTC.

This clone was seen a few times. The genes are TRBV9 and TRBJ2-5; the match to TRBD2 covers 7 bases. Per germline, CDR1 SGDLS and CDR2 YYNGEE. After removal of 6 bases from V and 1 base from J, the junction contained 9 bases not matched to a gene. The CDR3 sequence is 15 residues long. The CDR3 nucleotides read TGTGCCAGCACCCGGGGGGTAACCGCCCAAGAGACCCAGTACTTC. Protein sequence: CASTRGVTAQETQYF.

This chain connects TRBV7-9 to TRBJ1-2; TRBD1 agrees at 7 bases. V lost 5 bases, J lost 10 bases, and 13 bases stayed unmatched. The CDR3 has 14 residues. Per germline, CDR1 SEHNR and CDR2 FQNEAQ (reference sequence). The CDR3 is CASSPVGTAYSYTF. The CDR3 DNA sequence: TGTGCCAGCAGCCCAGTTGGGACAGCCTATTCCTACACCTTC.

Regarding this clone: Different DNA sequences within this sample yield the same CDR3. The chain links TRBV15 to TRBJ2-7; D is unresolved. CDR1 LNHNV and CDR2 YYDKDF come from the germline V gene (reference sequence). This CDR3 comprises 13 residues. V lost 1 base and J 3 bases, leaving 7 bases between the germline ends. CDR3: CATSRGGSYEQYF. For the CDR3, the DNA is TGTGCCACCAGCAGAGGCGGCAGCTACGAGCAGTACTTC.

This clone was detected only a few times. V is TRBV25-1 and J is TRBJ2-7; TRBD1 matches 7 bases. CDR1 is MGHDK and CDR2 is SYGVNS in the germline V gene. V lost 1 base and J lost 3; bases outside the gene matches: 6. The CDR3 runs to 15 residues. The CDR3 nucleotides are TGTGCCAGCAGTGAATCACAGGGGAAGGGCTACGAGCAGTACGTC. Translated, it gives CASSESQGKGYEQYV.

The chain employs TRBV11-2 and TRBJ2-7, with TRBD1 as a possible D gene (5 bases). Germline V gives CDR1 SGHAT, CDR2 FQNNGV. V gave up 1 base and J gave up 4 bases, with 11 bases separating them. The CDR3 has 14 residues. CDR3 protein: CASSLAGKVYEQYV. CDR3 DNA: TGTGCCAGCAGCTTAGCAGGGAAAGTGTACGAGCAGTACGTC.

The chain is built from TRBV6-1 and TRBJ2-2; tentative D call: TRBD1 (6 bases). The CDR3 loop spans 15 amino acids. V gave up 7 bases and J gave up 1 base, with 13 bases separating them. Germline V gene lookup returns CDR1 MNHNS and CDR2 SASEGT. The CDR3 loop reads CASMRDRLNTGELFF. In DNA form, the CDR3 reads TGTGCCAGCATGAGAGACAGGTTGAACACCGGGGAGCTGTTTTTT.

This clone was seen ten or more times. V gene TRBV18 combines with J gene TRBJ2-1; D is perhaps TRBD1 (6 bases). Germline V gene lookup returns CDR1 KGHSH and CDR2 LQKENI. This CDR3 is built from 14 residues. Trimming stripped 3 bases from V and 5 bases from J, with 11 bases between. The CDR3 nucleotides are TGTGCCAGCTCACCCACAGGGTTCGACAATGAGCAGTTCTTC. Its protein product is CASSPTGFDNEQFF.

This clone has just one count. This chain links TRBV30 with TRBJ2-5, with TRBD1 matching over 8 bases. Germline CDR1 GTSNPN, CDR2 SVGIG (reference sequence). Trimming took 0 bases from V and 4 from J; bases not matched to a gene: 1. The CDR3 has 13 amino acids. Here the CDR3 reads CAWSVGTGETQYF. CDR3 DNA sequence: TGTGCCTGGAGTGTAGGGACAGGAGAGACCCAGTACTTC.

V usage is TRBV29-1 and J usage is TRBJ2-1, with 8 bases fitting TRBD2. The CDR3 runs 16 residues. Germline-derived CDR1 and CDR2 are SQVTM and ANQGSEA. Unmatched junction bases numbered 10, after V lost 0 bases and J lost 6 bases. CDR3 sequence (DNA): TGCAGCGTTGAAGAATGGGCTAGCGGGTTACTCAATGAGCAGTTCTTC. Translation gives CSVEEWASGLLNEQFF.

J is TRBJ1-2 and V is TRBV2; 7 bases line up with TRBD1. J gave up 8 bases and V 5 bases, and 5 bases lay outside the gene matches. The CDR3 extends over 12 amino acids. The germline V gene encodes CDR1 SNHLY and CDR2 FYNNEI. CDR3 nucleotide sequence: TGTGCCAGCAGTACTAGGACAGGAGGCTACACCTTC. Translating it yields CASSTRTGGYTF.